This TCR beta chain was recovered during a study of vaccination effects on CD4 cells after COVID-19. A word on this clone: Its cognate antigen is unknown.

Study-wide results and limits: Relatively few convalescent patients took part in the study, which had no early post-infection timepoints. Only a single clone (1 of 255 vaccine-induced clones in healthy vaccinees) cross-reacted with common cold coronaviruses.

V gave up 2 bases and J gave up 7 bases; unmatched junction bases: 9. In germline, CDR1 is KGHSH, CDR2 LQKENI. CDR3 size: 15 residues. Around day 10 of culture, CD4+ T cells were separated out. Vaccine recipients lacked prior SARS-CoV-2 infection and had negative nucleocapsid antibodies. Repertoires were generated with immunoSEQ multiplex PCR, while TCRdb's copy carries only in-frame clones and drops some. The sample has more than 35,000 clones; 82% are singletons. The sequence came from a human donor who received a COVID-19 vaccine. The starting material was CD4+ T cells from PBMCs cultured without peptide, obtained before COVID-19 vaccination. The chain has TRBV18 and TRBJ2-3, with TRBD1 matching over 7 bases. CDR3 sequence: CASSPGQVSTNTQYF. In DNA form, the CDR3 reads TGTGCCAGCTCACCAGGACAGGTTTCGACGAATACGCAGTATTTT.